These 26 T cell receptor beta chains share one sample of origin, sequenced in a study of regulatory T cells in long-lasting Graves disease. In building TCR beta libraries, iRepertoire HTBI primers were used together with Arm-PCR of CDR3 regions. TCRdb used MiXCR to reprocess the multiplex PCR reads, holding one entry per CDR3 protein. The sample comprises around 240,000 distinct CDR3 sequences, around 19% of which are singletons, and approximately 14% rests with the top ten. Time point: newly diagnosed GD, antithyroid drugs for less than 3 months. PBMCs provided the RNA from which the TCR library was made. These same data were also listed under a study on T cells in Graves' hyperthyroidism and ophthalmopathy.

Sequences were derived from peripheral blood mononuclear cells (PBMCs), sampled at new diagnosis, from a patient treated with antithyroid drugs. The receptor set was obtained from a young woman with Graves disease.

This clonotype was found many times. The V gene is TRBV12-5, the J gene TRBJ1-6; D is perhaps TRBD1 (6 bases). The germline CDR1 and CDR2 sequences are LGHNT and FRNRAP. The CDR3 is 17 residues long. Trimming removed 0 bases from V and 6 bases from J, with 15 bases in between. The CDR3 is CASGLVLGGKRNSPLHF. In nucleotides, the CDR3 is TGTGCTAGTGGTTTGGTACTAGGGGGGAAACGTAATTCACCCCTCCACTTT.

This clonotype was recorded many times. The conserved phenylalanine or tryptophan is not found at the CDR3 terminus, so this likely reflects a read error. The limits of the CDR3 on the DNA are not certain, so only TCRdb's listed CDR3 is given. J is TRBJ2-1 and V is TRBV7-2; the DNA was not compared with TRBD2, the D call given in the table. Germline CDR1 reads SGHTA; CDR2 reads FQGNSA. The CDR3 spans 13 amino acids, including both terminal residues. The CDR3 loop is CASSLATGRVWEV.

A word on this clonotype: A far larger clone is off by one base, so a read error is likely. CDR3 protein: CASKTGLGNYGYTF. The CDR3 region has the DNA TGTGCCAGCAAGACGGGACTGGGGAACTATGGCTACACCTTC. The V call is TRBV13, the J call TRBJ1-2, with D perhaps TRBD1 (5 bases). Looked up from germline, CDR1 is PRHDT and CDR2 is FYEKMQ (reference sequence). V was shortened by 7 bases and J by 2 bases, with 14 bases between the two germline ends. CDR3 length: 14 residues.

V gene TRBV20-1 combines with J gene TRBJ2-3, with 8 bases fitting TRBD2. Germline CDR1 is DFQATT and CDR2 is SNEGSKA (reference sequence). There are 13 residues in the CDR3. J lost 6 bases, V lost 2 bases, and 4 bases had no gene match. CDR3 coding DNA: TGCAGTGCTAGACTAGCGGGTGTGGATACGCAGTATTTT. Its protein product is CSARLAGVDTQYF.

To note about this clonotype: One end of the junction is discordant with germline, which a read error may explain. The J gene is TRBJ2-7, the V gene TRBV6-1; no reliable D call. The CDR3 covers 12 residues. Germline V CDR1 and CDR2: MNHNS, SASEGT. CDR3 nucleotides: TGTGCCAGCAGTCCCGGCGGCTACGAGCAGTGCTTC. Translation gives CASSPGGYEQCF.

This clonotype was counted many times. The junction departs from the called germline gene at one end, perhaps through a read error. The chain carries TRBV4-1 and TRBJ1-1; D unresolved. The CDR3 has 15 residues. The germline V gene has CDR1 MGHRA and CDR2 YSYEKL. Written as DNA, the CDR3 is TGTGCCAGCAGCCAAAATTTGGCCAGAAACACTGAAGCTTTCTTT. Residues: CASSQNLARNTEAFF.

This clonotype was counted many times. This chain joins TRBV6-5 and TRBJ1-1; TRBD1 matches 7 bases. The CDR3 runs 11 residues. V was clipped by 4 bases and J by 8 bases; unmatched bases: 1. The V gene's germline CDR1 is MNHEY and CDR2 SVGAGI. CDR3 nucleotide sequence: TGTGCCAGCAGTTCGACAGGGGAAGCTTTCTTT. Protein: CASSSTGEAFF.

This clonotype was observed at least ten times. The genes are TRBV6-1 and TRBJ2-7; D possibly corresponds to TRBD2 (6 bases). Trimming took off 1 base at V and 0 bases at J, with 13 bases between the two ends. The V gene's germline CDR1 is MNHNS and CDR2 SASEGT. This CDR3 spans 16 amino acids. CDR3 coding DNA: TGTGCCAGCAGTGAAGTGGGACTCCTCTCCTCCTACGAGCAGTACTTC. As protein: CASSEVGLLSSYEQYF.

This clonotype was found many times. The genes are TRBV12-3 or TRBV12-4 and TRBJ1-1; 7 bases agree with TRBD1. Losses at the gene ends were 5 bases for V and 3 bases for J; bases not matched to a gene: 3. The CDR3 contains 13 residues. Written as DNA, the CDR3 is TGTGCCAGCAGTGCCGGACAGGACACTGAAGCTTTCTTT. Its translation is CASSAGQDTEAFF.

The J gene is TRBJ1-1, the V gene TRBV5-1; 7 bases align to TRBD1. V shed 4 bases and J 6 bases; nucleotides not matched to a gene: 6. CDR3 length: 13 residues. Per germline, CDR1 SGHRS and CDR2 YFSETQ. CDR3 coding DNA: TGCGCCAGCAGCGGGCCAGGGGGTGCTGAAGCTTTCTTT. Its protein product is CASSGPGGAEAFF.

Ten or more counts support this clonotype. The chain links TRBV2 to TRBJ2-1, with TRBD2 identical over 8 bases. This CDR3 has 15 residues. The germline CDR1 and CDR2 sequences are SNHLY and FYNNEI. With 2 bases clipped from V and 3 bases from J, the junction kept 3 bases outside the gene matches. Here the CDR3 reads CASSENSGDYNEQFF. Here the CDR3 DNA reads TGTGCCAGCAGTGAAAATAGCGGGGACTACAATGAGCAGTTCTTC. Filled out from reference TRBV2 and TRBJ2-1, the complete variable domain reads EPEVTQTPSHQVTQMGQEVILRCVPISNHLYFYWYRQILGQKVEFLVSFYNNEISEKSEIFDDQFSVERPDGSNFTLKIRSTKLEDSAMYFCASSENSGDYNEQFFGPGTRLTVL.

This clonotype was detected ten times or more. CDR3 in DNA: TGTGCCAGCAGTGAAGCTTCAGGACCTAGCACAGATACGCAGTATTTT. It encodes CASSEASGPSTDTQYF. This chain links TRBV6-2 or TRBV6-3 with TRBJ2-3; D is unclear. Germline-derived CDR1 and CDR2 are MNHEY and SVGEGT. Deletions cut 5 bases from V and 0 bases from J, with 15 bases between. The CDR3 has 16 amino acids.

This clonotype was seen at least ten times. This rearrangement joins TRBV12-3 or TRBV12-4 to TRBJ2-1; D unresolved. The CDR3 contains 13 residues. Trimming took 1 base from V and 7 from J, leaving 8 bases between them. As DNA, the CDR3 is TGTGCCAGCAGTTTAGTTTGGCGGAATGAGCAGTTCTTC. The encoded protein is CASSLVWRNEQFF.

This clonotype was counted many times. J is TRBJ2-1 and V is TRBV12-3 or TRBV12-4, with D possibly TRBD2 on 6 matching bases. The CDR3 is 15 amino acids. With 2 bases removed from V and 3 bases from J, the gap between germline ends came to 11 bases. CDR3 nucleotide sequence: TGTGCCAGCAGTTTAAGGGCGGGGTACTACAATGAGCAGTTCTTC. Translation: CASSLRAGYYNEQFF.

This clonotype was observed many times. This chain joins TRBV5-1 and TRBJ2-1; 7 bases fit TRBD1. The CDR3 totals 14 residues. Unmatched junction bases numbered 3, after V lost 4 bases and J lost 2 bases. Germline loops: CDR1 SGHRS, CDR2 YFSETQ. CDR3 bases: TGCGCCAGCAGCCCCGGGACAGCCTACAATGAGCAGTTCTTC. This gives the protein CASSPGTAYNEQFF. The full variable domain, its missing parts supplied by reference TRBV5-1 and TRBJ2-1, is KAGVTQTPRYLIKTRGQQVTLSCSPISGHRSVSWYQQTPGQGLQFLFEYFSETQRNKGNFPGRFSGRQFSNSRSEMNVSTLELGDSALYLCASSPGTAYNEQFFGPGTRLTVL.

This clonotype was found many times. This chain uses TRBV4-1 with TRBJ1-2; maybe TRBD1 (5 bases). V was clipped by 0 bases and J by 4 bases, with 27 bases between them. This CDR3 is 20 amino acids long. Germline values: CDR1 MGHRA, CDR2 YSYEKL. CDR3 DNA: TGCGCCAGCAGCCAAGATTGGGCCAGGGTTGGGCCACTACGTGGCTATGGCTACACCTTC. It is translated as CASSQDWARVGPLRGYGYTF.

This clonotype was detected ten times or more. The chain links TRBV7-9 to TRBJ1-1, with D tentatively TRBD1 (6 bases). Germline loops: CDR1 SEHNR, CDR2 FQNEAQ (reference sequence). The V gene lost 6 bases and the J gene lost 1 base, with 18 bases spanning the gap. There are 16 residues in the CDR3. The CDR3 sequence: CASSNRGGQANTEAFF. As DNA, the CDR3 is TGTGCCAGCAGTAACAGAGGGGGTCAGGCGAACACTGAAGCTTTCTTT. The full variable domain, its missing parts supplied by reference TRBV7-9 and TRBJ1-1, is DTGVSQNPRHKITKRGQNVTFRCDPISEHNRLYWYRQTLGQGPEFLTYFQNEAQLEKSRLLSDRFSAERPKGSFSTLEIQRTEQGDSAMYLCASSNRGGQANTEAFFGQGTRLTVV.

In regard to this clonotype: This CDR3 fails to terminate in the conserved phenylalanine or tryptophan, so it likely reflects a read error. The rearrangement uses TRBV7-8 and TRBJ1-6; no clear D. Trimming removed 5 bases at V and 0 bases at J, with 11 bases between. CDR3 length: 16 residues. Germline lookup yields CDR1 SGHVS and CDR2 FQNEAQ. CDR3 nucleotides: TGTGCCAGCAGCCTAATCAGAAGCTCCTATAATTCACCCCTCCACTTA. Protein sequence: CASSLIRSSYNSPLHL.

This clonotype was seen repeatedly, ten times or more. The chain is built from TRBV5-1 and TRBJ1-2, with D perhaps TRBD1 (6 bases). V was clipped by 5 bases and J by 8 bases, with 16 bases between them. The CDR3 loop spans 13 amino acids. The V gene's germline CDR1 is SGHRS and CDR2 YFSETQ. DNA for the CDR3: TGCGCCAGCAGTCAGGCAGGGGAGGGCGGCTACACCTTC. Translating gives CASSQAGEGGYTF.

This clonotype has a count of ten or more. For the CDR3, the DNA is TGCAGCGACCTAAGGGGTGGCTCCGGCTACACCTTC. This translates into CSDLRGGSGYTF. The rearrangement links TRBV29-1 to TRBJ1-2; D may be TRBD1 (5 bases). Trimming stripped 7 bases from V and 8 bases from J, with 17 bases between. The CDR3 consists of 12 residues. Looked up from germline, CDR1 is SQVTM and CDR2 is ANQGSEA. Complete variable domain (other parts from reference TRBV29-1 and TRBJ1-2): SAVISQKPSRDICQRGTSLTIQCQVDSQVTMMFWYRQQPGQSLTLIATANQGSEATYESGFVIDKFPISRPNLTFSTLTVSNMSPEDSSIYLCSDLRGGSGYTFGSGTRLTVV.

This clonotype was seen ten or more times. This rearrangement joins TRBV2 to TRBJ1-5; 7 positions match TRBD1. Germline CDR1 is SNHLY and CDR2 is FYNNEI. There are 14 residues in the CDR3. V lost 5 bases, J lost 5 bases, and 6 bases stayed unmatched. CDR3 in amino acids: CASSRQGLDQPQHF. CDR3 DNA sequence: TGTGCCAGCAGTAGACAGGGTTTGGATCAGCCCCAGCATTTT.

Ten or more counts support this clonotype. V gene TRBV5-1 combines with J gene TRBJ1-2; D remains ambiguous. The CDR3 length is 14 residues. Germline V gene sequence: CDR1 SGHRS, CDR2 YFSETQ. The germline V and J ends were trimmed by 0 bases and 0 bases, with 6 bases remaining between them. Here the CDR3 reads CASSLGRSNYGYTF. The CDR3 DNA reads as TGCGCCAGCAGCTTGGGACGGTCTAACTATGGCTACACCTTC.

The V call is TRBV11-2, the J call TRBJ2-1, with D tentatively TRBD2 (5 bases). CDR3 length: 14 residues. The germline CDR1 and CDR2 sequences are SGHAT and FQNNGV. V was clipped by 8 bases and J by 8 bases, with 19 bases between them. The CDR3 is CASGLGLGFHEQFF. CDR3 nucleotides: TGTGCCAGCGGATTAGGACTCGGTTTCCATGAGCAGTTCTTC.

This clonotype showed up many times. The V and J genes are TRBV20-1 and TRBJ1-1; D is uncertain. The CDR3 runs 12 residues. Trimming left V 7 bases short and J 6 bases short, with 15 bases between. Germline-derived CDR1 and CDR2 are DFQATT and SNEGSKA (reference sequence). CDR3 sequence (DNA): TGCAGTGTTAATGAGTGGCCCGCTGAAGCTTTCTTT. Residues: CSVNEWPAEAFF.

Points on this clonotype: Being one base from a much bigger clone, this may be a read error. The genes are TRBV6-1 and TRBJ2-1; 7 bases line up with TRBD2. The CDR3 sequence is 14 residues long. Per germline, CDR1 MNHNS and CDR2 SASEGT. CDR3 loop: CASRRGSSYNGQFF. The CDR3 coding sequence is TGTGCCAGCAGGCGGGGGAGCTCCTACAATGGGCAGTTCTTC.

This clonotype was seen more than once but under ten times. V and J are TRBV19 and TRBJ2-5; 8 nucleotides agree with TRBD1. The CDR3 spans 15 residues. Losses at the gene ends were 9 bases for V and 5 bases for J; bases not matched to a gene: 14. Germline V lookup: CDR1 LNHDA, CDR2 SQIVND (reference sequence). The DNA of the CDR3 is TGTGCCAGCCAACCGGGACCCAGGGGGCAGGAGACCCAGTACTTC. Protein: CASQPGPRGQETQYF.